This T cell receptor (beta chain) was sequenced in a study of beta chain features in type 1 diabetes. Points from the study as a whole: Within each of all four CD4+ subsets, Type 1 diabetes patients had TCRB CDR3s that were moderately but significantly shorter. Naive, central memory and regulatory TCRB repertoires appeared more similar among patients than healthy donors.

Of the isolated RNA, all was reverse transcribed, and so the sequenced material was expressed TCRB transcripts. Sequenced by immunoSEQ multiplex PCR; TCRdb stores in-frame clones only, minus some. The sample yields some 150,000 clones, roughly an eighth seen once. Concerning this clone itself: Its antigen is not known.

Trimming left V 0 bases short and J 3 bases short, with 11 bases between. Germline lookup yields CDR1 GTSNPN and CDR2 SVGIG (reference sequence). The CDR3 length is 14 residues. The sequence was collected from a man younger than 30 with type 1 diabetes. The V gene is TRBV30, the J gene TRBJ1-1, with a tentative D call TRBD1 (6 bases). The sequencing input was central memory CD4+ T cells from blood. The CDR3 nucleotides are TGTGCCTGGAGTGTACAGGGTCTGGACACTGAAGCTTTCTTT. This gives the protein CAWSVQGLDTEAFF.